This TCR beta chain was sequenced during a study of vaccination and CD4 T cells after COVID-19 (dated by TCRdb to 2021 to 2024). In the study overall: SARS-CoV-2 positivity had been established in the convalescent patients by nasal swab PCR, and mild disease was recorded in roughly 9 of these patients and severe disease in one. In the convalescent cohort there were six males and four females, among whom were two Hispanic individuals, seven Caucasians, two Asians and one multiracial person. Two doses of either the Pfizer-BioNTech BNT162b2 vaccine (n=8) or the Moderna mRNA-1273 vaccine (n=2) were administered to participants. Post-COVID blood samples were collected from convalescent patients a median of around 100 days after diagnosis, with a range of roughly 30 to 161 days. Post-vaccine blood samples were collected a median of approximately 77 days after the second vaccine dose, ranging from about 12 to 241 days. Overlapping spike peptide pools from SARS-CoV-2 and from the common cold coronaviruses HCoV-NL63, HCoV-OC43 and HCoV-229E were used as culture stimuli. Control cultures received a CEFX viral epitope pool as the positive control, an HIV-1 Nef peptide pool as the negative control, or no peptide. The spike-specific CD4+ TCR repertoire was compared before and after mRNA vaccination in around ten COVID-19 convalescent patients and several infection-naive healthy vaccine recipients.

Per the publication, the treatment or condition label means: approximately nine-day PBMC culture with coronavirus spike peptide pools or control peptides (ViraFEST assay). The study used the ViraFEST assay, which expanded antigen-specific T cells with peptide pools and then identified expanded clonotypes by TCR sequencing. The convalescent patients' positive SARS-CoV-2 PCR tests fell between March and December 2020, which was before the Alpha, Beta and Delta variants emerged in the United States. Each well held about 1.8 million PBMCs cultured with 9 to 10 ug/ml peptide pools in IMDM containing about 5% human AB serum and approximately 10 IU/ml IL-2. Half of the culture medium was replaced with fresh IL-2-containing medium on days 3 and 7. Once the cells had been in culture for about 10 days, the EasySep CD4+ T cell isolation kit was used to isolate CD4+ T cells by negative selection. PBMCs were separated from whole blood using Ficoll-Paque Plus gradient centrifugation and then either used fresh or cryopreserved at -140C. Triplicate wells were generally used for each culture condition.

Libraries were constructed by PCR. TCR sequencing of DNA from cultured CD4+ T cells used the Oncomine TCR Beta short-read assay at the Johns Hopkins FTIC core. The QIAamp micro DNA kit was used to extract genomic DNA from the cultured CD4+ T cells. Oncomine TCR Beta libraries made from cultured CD4+ T cells were pooled using unique dual indexes and sequenced on an Illumina iSeq 100. Concerning the study's data processing: Non-productive sequences were removed, and CDR3s not starting with C, not ending with F or W, or shorter than 7 amino acids were discarded. The MANAFEST web application was used to identify antigen-specific clonotypes by comparing peptide-stimulated wells against reference wells and other culture wells. For a clone to be called positive, the clone needed an FDR below 0.05, an odds ratio above 5, and a productive frequency above 0.1% in at least two of three replicate wells. A clonotype counted as cross-reactive if it showed significant expansion both in the SARS-CoV-2 spike wells and in at least one common cold coronavirus spike condition. Using R version 3.6.1, CDR3 homology was evaluated through Levenshtein distances (stringdist) along with unrooted phylogenetic trees (ape). Using fastp trimming at Q25 and MiXCR clonotype assembly, TCRdb reanalyzed the public sequencing data and kept in-frame beta chains. Each CDR3 protein appears once, grouped with its most common genes and DNA. The V and J calls follow TCRdb's processing rather than the paper's. In this sample the table shows about 15,000 distinct CDR3 sequences, approximately 55% of which occur a single time. Jointly, the top ten make up roughly 4% of the sample.

Summary of the overall study and its limitations: An increase in the median number of SARS-CoV-2-reactive clonotypes from around 20 after infection to roughly 36 after vaccination was observed, but the change was not found to be significant. Of the vaccine-specific clones in convalescent patients, 304 of 307, or nearly all, reacted only to SARS-CoV-2 spike and did not cross-react with common cold coronaviruses. In convalescent patients, a median around 90% of post-vaccine SARS-CoV-2-reactive clones were detected only after vaccination, and vaccine-specific priming was suggested by this finding. The study included relatively few convalescent patients and did not analyze early timepoints after natural infection.

The CDR3 goes from the cysteine to the phenylalanine over 11 residues. The read is trimmed to its CDR3 DNA, 33 bases read in frame from base 1. A distance of 9 bases separates the germline ends of V and J, which lose 11 bases and 2 bases respectively. The germline V gene yields ENHRY for CDR1 and SYGVKD for CDR2. A note on this clonotype: What antigen it recognizes has not been identified. No base qualities exist here, and no much larger clone lies one base off it.

The chain is made from TRBV10-3 and TRBJ1-1; there is no confident call for the D gene. The sequence was obtained from a human donor who had recovered from COVID-19. The source material was CD4+ T cells from blood, cultured in vitro, sampled before SARS-CoV-2 vaccination. The nucleotides are TGTGCCTCGACTGGTAACACTGAAGCTTTCTTT. This translates into CASTGNTEAFF.